This T cell receptor (beta chain) was sequenced during a study of shared clonotypes between healthy human individuals. The study's findings and limits: Among donors, sharing of clonotypes was expected to be affected by sequencing depth. Among several donors, about 5% of naive CD4 clonotypes were found in common. Rarefaction revealed incomplete sorted-subset sequencing despite large depth.

Trimming stripped 2 bases from V and 2 bases from J, with 13 bases between. The CDR3 extends over 15 amino acids. CDR1 MGHDK and CDR2 SYGVNS come from the germline V gene. Regarding this clone: Its antigen is not identified.

Naive CD8 isolation took CD45RO-negative cells positively selected for CCR7 and excluded terminally differentiated effector memory CD45RA+ cells. The DNA input per sorted-subset replicate PCR was roughly 0.2 ug, corresponding to 30,000 or so T cell genomes. Sequenced by immunoSEQ multiplex PCR; TCRdb stores in-frame clones only, minus some. The data contain 1.5 million to 2.5 million clones, approximately 94% of them singletons. The sample comprised naive CD8+ T cells sorted from blood. This receptor was identified in a man between 18 and 35 years old in good health. The chain couples TRBV25-1 to TRBJ2-7; D perhaps matches TRBD2 (6 bases). CDR3 coding DNA: TGTGCCAGCAGTGAAATCTTCGCGGGGCCCTACGAGCAGTACTTC. Encoded protein: CASSEIFAGPYEQYF.